The sequence of this T cell receptor (beta chain) was determined in a study of T cells in Graves' hyperthyroidism and ophthalmopathy. Study-wide findings and caveats: From stable hyperthyroidism, ophthalmopathy was separated by a 13 V-J model.

With regard to this clonotype: Antigen unknown.

This CDR3 is 16 amino acids long. Trimming took 2 bases from V and 2 from J, leaving 13 bases between them. CDR1 and CDR2 (germline): SGHTA, FQGTGA. Researchers took RNA transcripts and amplified the TCR beta CDR3 regions from them. The HTBI primer set was used in a first-round RT-PCR of the TCR CDR3. TCRdb recomputed calls from the multiplex PCR reads with MiXCR, one row per CDR3 protein. The sample includes fewer than 400,000 distinct CDR3 sequences, over 12% of them seen just once. The sequencing input was blood. The chain employs TRBV7-3 and TRBJ2-1, with D unresolved. This clonotype originated in a man in his fifties with Graves' ophthalmopathy. The CDR3 loop is CASSLPPILAYNEQFF. CDR3 nucleotides: TGTGCCAGCAGCTTACCCCCTATTTTAGCCTACAATGAGCAGTTCTTC.